This T cell receptor beta chain was retrieved from a study of blood T cell repertoires in COVID-19. Those enrolled in Seattle joined during active infection and were followed longitudinally afterward. Sequencing was performed with immunoSEQ multiplex PCR; in TCRdb, only in-frame clones are kept and a portion is missing. The sample records about 210,000 clones, approximately 78% being singletons. The CDR3 sequence is 15 residues long. V was pared by 6 bases and J by 8 bases, with 19 bases between. Germline CDR1 MDHEN, CDR2 SYDVKM. The chain is built from TRBV28 and TRBJ1-4; D is uncertain. The sequence was collected from a woman in her 70s with COVID-19, enrolled during active disease. The sample consisted of peripheral blood. CDR3 DNA sequence: TGTGCCAGCAGACCCAGGACGCCGGCGGGGGAAAAACTGTTTTTT. Protein: CASRPRTPAGEKLFF.